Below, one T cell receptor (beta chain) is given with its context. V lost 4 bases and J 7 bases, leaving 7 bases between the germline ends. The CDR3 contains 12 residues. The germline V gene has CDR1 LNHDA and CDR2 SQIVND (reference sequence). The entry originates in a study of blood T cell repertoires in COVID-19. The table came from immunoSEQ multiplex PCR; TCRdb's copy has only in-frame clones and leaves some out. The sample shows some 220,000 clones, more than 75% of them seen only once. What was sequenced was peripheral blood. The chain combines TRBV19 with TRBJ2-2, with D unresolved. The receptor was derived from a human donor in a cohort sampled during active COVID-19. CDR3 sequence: CASSNPLGELFF. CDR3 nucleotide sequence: TGTGCCAGTAGTAATCCTCTCGGGGAGCTGTTTTTT.